The rows below give T cell receptor beta chains drawn from one sample of a study of CD8 T cells in Susac syndrome. TCRdb reprocessed the immunoSEQ multiplex PCR reads via MiXCR and lists one record per CDR3 protein. The table includes about 85,000 distinct CDR3 sequences, approximately 95% detected once. Sequencing used CD8+ T cells from PBMCs. The source of these receptors is a human donor with Susac syndrome. Each CDR3 is given with its conserved first and last residue. A D gene is named only where the DNA matches it firmly. Clone size appears in some rows only: once, few, many, or a class for an expanded clone.

CDR3 | DNA | length | size | J | D | V
CASSQAGQGVQYF | TGTGCCAGCAGCCAAGCGGGACAGGGGGTTCAGTACTTC | 13 | NA | TRBJ2-4 | TRBD1 | TRBV4-2
CATSPHPTGELFF | TGTGCCACCAGTCCGCACCCCACCGGGGAGCTGTTTTTT | 13 | NA | TRBJ2-2 | NA | TRBV24-1
CATSDDRDYQTQYF | TGTGCCACCAGTGATGACCGGGACTACCAAACGCAGTATTTT | 14 | NA | TRBJ2-3 | TRBD2 | TRBV24-1
CASSAGQNNQPQHF | TGTGCCAGCAGCGCCGGACAGAACAATCAGCCCCAGCATTTT | 14 | NA | TRBJ1-5 | NA | TRBV9
CASSTPRTGGSEETQYF | TGTGCCAGCTCTACCCCCCGGACAGGGGGATCAGAAGAGACCCAGTACTTC | 17 | NA | TRBJ2-5 | TRBD1 | TRBV27
CASSPHSGSNEQFF | TGTGCCAGCAGTCCCCATAGCGGGAGTAATGAGCAGTTCTTC | 14 | NA | TRBJ2-1 | TRBD2 | TRBV6-2/TRBV6-3
CSAPGFWGEQYF | TGCAGTGCCCCCGGTTTCTGGGGCGAGCAGTACTTC | 12 | NA | TRBJ2-7 | NA | TRBV20-1
CATSSTQNIQYF | TGTGCCACCTCGTCCACTCAAAACATTCAGTACTTC | 12 | NA | TRBJ2-4 | NA | TRBV24-1
CASSQAYEQYF | TGTGCCAGCAGCCAAGCCTACGAGCAGTACTTC | 11 | NA | TRBJ2-7 | NA | TRBV14
CSASGLVTNEQYF | TGCAGTGCTAGTGGACTAGTCACTAACGAGCAGTACTTC | 13 | NA | TRBJ2-7 | TRBD2 | TRBV20-1
CASSPTGELLSGNTIYF | TGCGCCAGCAGCCCTACCGGGGAGCTCCTCTCTGGAAACACCATATATTTT | 17 | NA | TRBJ1-3 | NA | TRBV4-1
CASSVAGTTTNEKLFF | TGTGCCAGTAGTGTCGCCGGGACAACAACTAATGAAAAACTGTTTTTT | 16 | NA | TRBJ1-4 | NA | TRBV19
CASSQVLFPSYNEQFF | TGCGCCAGCAGCCAGGTCCTATTCCCCTCCTACAATGAGCAGTTCTTC | 16 | few | TRBJ2-1 | NA | TRBV4-3
CASSQGYYEQYF | TGTGCCAGCAGCCAAGGTTACTACGAGCAGTACTTC | 12 | few | TRBJ2-7 | NA | TRBV3-1
CASKQTGLNTEAFF | TGTGCCAGCAAACAGACAGGACTGAACACTGAAGCTTTCTTT | 14 | once | TRBJ1-1 | NA | TRBV3-1
CASSVGDRPNNEQFF | TGTGCCAGCAGCGTGGGGGACAGACCTAACAATGAGCAGTTCTTC | 15 | NA | TRBJ2-1 | TRBD1 | TRBV9
CASSSPRGRAEETQYF | TGTGCCAGCAGCTCACCTCGCGGGAGGGCGGAGGAGACCCAGTACTTC | 16 | NA | TRBJ2-5 | TRBD2 | TRBV7-9
CAWSETGGRGEKLFF | TGTGCCTGGAGTGAAACAGGGGGCCGGGGGGAAAAACTGTTTTTT | 15 | NA | TRBJ1-4 | TRBD1 | TRBV30
CASSFGRGALVYEQYF | TGTGCCAGCAGTTTCGGCAGGGGGGCTCTCGTCTACGAGCAGTACTTC | 16 | NA | TRBJ2-7 | NA | TRBV28
CASSYWREGPYNEQFF | TGTGCCAGCAGTTATTGGCGGGAGGGCCCCTACAATGAGCAGTTCTTC | 16 | NA | TRBJ2-1 | TRBD2 | TRBV6-6